One and the same sample provided the 31 T cell receptor beta chains below, sequenced in a study of T cell clonotyping in hematopoietic cell transplantation. Described time point: recipient sample about 28 days before transplant, after cytoreduction. Profiling relied on immunoSEQ multiplex PCR, and the TCRdb table lists in-frame clones only, not all of them. The sample records 27,000 or so clones, 60% to 80% being singletons. This specimen consisted of peripheral blood mononuclear cells, obtained before stem cell transplant. These TCRs come from a man between 50 and 59 years old with myelodysplastic syndrome. Some clones in this sample may be carry-over from other donors' samples.

V usage is TRBV29-1 and J usage is TRBJ2-5, with D uncertain. Germline values: CDR1 SQVTM, CDR2 ANQGSEA. The CDR3 has 14 amino acids. The V end was cut by 4 bases, the J end by 4 bases, with 16 bases between. The CDR3 spells CSVVGDNGRETQYF. The CDR3 DNA sequence: TGCAGCGTTGTGGGCGACAACGGCCGAGAGACCCAGTACTTC.

CDR3 sequence (DNA): TGTGCCAGCAGTAACGAAAACACCAATCAGCCCCAGCATTTT. Translated, it gives CASSNENTNQPQHF. The J gene is TRBJ1-5, the V gene TRBV28; D remains ambiguous. V dropped 5 bases and J dropped 3 bases, with 11 bases sitting between them. Looked up from germline, CDR1 is MDHEN and CDR2 is SYDVKM. The CDR3 covers 14 residues.

The rearrangement joins TRBV10-2 to TRBJ2-7; D is unresolved. The CDR3 sequence is 13 residues long. Germline V gene lookup returns CDR1 WSHSY and CDR2 SAAADI. Between the trimmed V and J ends, which lost 6 bases and 7 bases, there was a span of 16 bases. The CDR3 bases are TGCGCCAGCAGACCTATTATGGCTGGGGAGCAGTACTTC. This gives the protein CASRPIMAGEQYF.

The chain recombines TRBV28 with TRBJ1-5; D is uncertain. Germline V gene data show CDR1 as MDHEN and CDR2 as SYDVKM. V was clipped by 2 bases and J by 3 bases, with 11 bases between them. This CDR3 contains 15 residues. CDR3 residues: CASSLRVSVNQPQHF. In DNA, the CDR3 is TGTGCCAGCAGTTTAAGGGTTAGCGTCAATCAGCCCCAGCATTTT.

The chain carries TRBV11-2 and TRBJ1-3; D uncertain. The CDR3 is 15 amino acids. V lost 5 bases and J lost 0, with 11 bases in between. CDR1 and CDR2 from the germline V gene are SGHAT and FQNNGV. The CDR3 DNA reads TGTGCCAGCAGCGTTATCGGATCCTCTGGAAACACCATATATTTT. This encodes CASSVIGSSGNTIYF.

This clone was recorded a few times. The rearrangement uses TRBV29-1 and TRBJ1-1; tentative D call: TRBD1 (6 bases). The CDR3 is 13 residues long. V lost 8 bases, J lost 4 bases, and 17 bases lay in between. Germline-derived CDR1 and CDR2 are SQVTM and ANQGSEA. The CDR3 region has the DNA TGCAGCCATAGGGGGGGCGCGGCCACTGAAGCTTTCTTT. This codes for CSHRGGAATEAFF.

CDR3 nucleotide sequence: TGTGCCAGCAGCGTATCCAGCGGGGGGGCCTACAATGAGCAGTTCTTC. Protein sequence: CASSVSSGGAYNEQFF. This chain uses TRBV9 with TRBJ2-1; TRBD2 matches 10 bases. Per germline, CDR1 SGDLS and CDR2 YYNGEE. The CDR3 is 16 residues long. The V and J ends lost 1 base and 2 bases, in that order; junction bases with no gene match: 3.

The gene calls are TRBV25-1 and TRBJ1-5; tentatively, D is TRBD1 (5 bases). Trimming took 0 bases from V and 5 from J, leaving 17 bases between them. There are 17 residues in the CDR3. Germline V gives CDR1 MGHDK, CDR2 SYGVNS. In DNA form, the CDR3 reads TGTGCCAGCAGTGAATATACGGGCCGCAGGGCAGATCAGCCCCAGCATTTT. This sequence encodes CASSEYTGRRADQPQHF.

The gene calls are TRBV6-1 and TRBJ2-3; 10 bases map to TRBD1. The germline V gene has CDR1 MNHNS and CDR2 SASEGT. V trimming: 2 bases; J trimming: 8 bases; junction bases outside the gene matches: 7. This CDR3 comprises 15 residues. CDR3 in DNA: TGTGCCAGCAGTGAAAGTAGGGACAGGGGTGGTACGCAGTATTTT. This encodes CASSESRDRGGTQYF.

The genes are TRBV2 and TRBJ1-2; D ambiguous. Deletions cut 5 bases from V and 14 bases from J, with 9 bases between. The CDR3 loop spans 9 amino acids. Per the germline V gene, CDR1 is SNHLY and CDR2 is FYNNEI. The CDR3 protein is CASSPGYTF. The CDR3 DNA follows: TGTGCCAGCAGTCCTGGATATACCTTC. The whole variable domain, remainder taken from reference TRBV2 and TRBJ1-2, is EPEVTQTPSHQVTQMGQEVILRCVPISNHLYFYWYRQILGQKVEFLVSFYNNEISEKSEIFDDQFSVERPDGSNFTLKIRSTKLEDSAMYFCASSPGYTFGSGTRLTVV.

This chain links TRBV20-1 with TRBJ2-3, with no clear D. CDR3 length equals 10 residues. The germline V and J ends were trimmed by 6 bases and 0 bases, with 1 base remaining between them. CDR1 and CDR2 (germline): DFQATT, SNEGSKA (reference sequence). The CDR3 loop reads CSASTDTQYF. As DNA, the CDR3 is TGCAGTGCAAGCACAGATACGCAGTATTTT.

The V call is TRBV29-1, the J call TRBJ1-2, with D possibly being TRBD1 (6 bases). V was trimmed by 4 bases and J by 4 bases, leaving 22 bases between them. There are 16 residues in the CDR3. Per germline, CDR1 SQVTM and CDR2 ANQGSEA. CDR3 nucleotides: TGCAGCGTTGTGGGGGGGCCCCAAGGGGTCCTCTATGGCTACACCTTC. It translates to CSVVGGPQGVLYGYTF.

This chain links TRBV28 with TRBJ1-2; TRBD1 is a possible D gene (5 bases). Germline loops: CDR1 MDHEN, CDR2 SYDVKM. The CDR3 runs to 13 residues. Trimming took 3 bases from V and 3 from J, leaving 8 bases between them. The CDR3 bases are TGTGCCAGCAGTTTTCAGGGCTACTATGGCTACACCTTC. Its protein product is CASSFQGYYGYTF.

This clone was counted only a few times. The V and J genes are TRBV20-1 and TRBJ1-2, with D maybe TRBD1 (5 bases). Germline CDR1 and CDR2: DFQATT and SNEGSKA (reference sequence). The CDR3 is 11 residues long. V was shortened by 6 bases and J by 8 bases, with 13 bases between the two germline ends. CDR3 sequence (DNA): TGCAGTGCGCCGAGACAGAACGGCTACACCTTC. It encodes CSAPRQNGYTF.

The V gene is TRBV19, the J gene TRBJ2-6; the D is unclear. Germline V CDR1 and CDR2: LNHDA, SQIVND (reference sequence). The V end lost 10 bases, the J end lost 0 bases, and 10 bases lay between the germline ends. This CDR3 is built from 14 residues. The CDR3 bases are TGTGCCACGTCCTGGGTCTCTGGGGCCAACGTCCTGACTTTC. Its translation: CATSWVSGANVLTF.

V usage is TRBV29-1 and J usage is TRBJ2-2; D unclear. Between the trimmed V and J ends, which lost 6 bases and 2 bases, there was a span of 13 bases. The germline CDR1 and CDR2 sequences are SQVTM and ANQGSEA. The CDR3 sequence is 14 residues long. The DNA of the CDR3 is TGCAGCGTGAGTGGCGGATTTAACACCGGGGAGCTGTTTTTT. Translation: CSVSGGFNTGELFF.

The rearrangement links TRBV19 to TRBJ1-6; the D is unclear. The CDR3 length is 17 residues. Trimming cost V 4 bases and J 11 bases, with 24 bases left between them. Germline CDR1 LNHDA, CDR2 SQIVND (reference sequence). The CDR3 nucleotides read TGTGCCAGTAGTACCTATCCTATGAACAAAGAGATTCCACCCCTCCACTTT. Translated, it gives CASSTYPMNKEIPPLHF.

This clone showed up just a few times. This chain uses TRBV30 with TRBJ2-5, with 11 bases aligning to TRBD2. The ends lost 3 bases at V and 4 bases at J; junction bases unmatched: 7. CDR3 length: 15 residues. Germline CDR1 reads GTSNPN; CDR2 reads SVGIG (reference sequence). The CDR3 is CAWSSLAGVRETQYF. CDR3 in DNA: TGTGCCTGGAGCTCACTAGCGGGAGTACGAGAGACCCAGTACTTC. Together with reference TRBV30 and TRBJ2-5, the CDR3 gives the full variable domain: SQTIHQWPATLVQPVGSPLSLECTVEGTSNPNLYWYRQAAGRGLQLLFYSVGIGQISSEVPQNLSASRPQDRQFILSSKKLLLSDSGFYLCAWSSLAGVRETQYFGPGTRLLVL.

This clone is large. The V and J genes are TRBV29-1 and TRBJ1-2; D not resolved. The CDR3 runs 10 residues. Germline-derived CDR1 and CDR2 are SQVTM and ANQGSEA. V was shortened by 1 base and J by 8 bases, with 5 bases between the two germline ends. The CDR3 spells CSVEGFGYTF. For the CDR3, the DNA is TGCAGCGTTGAAGGGTTCGGCTACACCTTC. Looking up the rest from reference TRBV29-1 and TRBJ1-2 gives the full variable domain: SAVISQKPSRDICQRGTSLTIQCQVDSQVTMMFWYRQQPGQSLTLIATANQGSEATYESGFVIDKFPISRPNLTFSTLTVSNMSPEDSSIYLCSVEGFGYTFGSGTRLTVV.

This chain connects TRBV19 to TRBJ2-7; D is undetermined. Germline V gene lookup returns CDR1 LNHDA and CDR2 SQIVND (reference sequence). V was cut by 5 bases and J by 0 bases, with 8 bases left in between. The CDR3 has 13 amino acids. The CDR3, as DNA: TGTGCCAGTAGTGACCAAAGCTCCTACGAGCAGTACTTC. Its translation: CASSDQSSYEQYF.

The rearrangement joins TRBV6-1 to TRBJ2-2, with a possible D match to TRBD1 (6 bases). Trimming removed 6 bases at V and 7 bases at J, with 15 bases between. Per the germline V gene, CDR1 is MNHNS and CDR2 is SASEGT. The CDR3 runs to 14 residues. Here the CDR3 DNA reads TGTGCCAGCAGCCACAGGGAGAAGGACGGGGAGCTGTTTTTT. Residues: CASSHREKDGELFF.

The chain uses TRBV6-6 and TRBJ1-6, with D maybe TRBD1 (5 bases). V lost 2 bases to trimming and J lost 10 bases, with 12 bases between them. The CDR3 loop spans 14 amino acids. Germline lookup yields CDR1 MNHNY and CDR2 SVGAGI (reference sequence). CDR3: CASSYPLEGSPLHF. The DNA for the CDR3 is TGTGCCAGCAGTTACCCCCTTGAGGGGTCACCCCTCCACTTT.

CDR3 DNA: TGCAGCGTTGGACAGGGAAAATCTCAGCCCCAGCATTTT. Translation: CSVGQGKSQPQHF. The genes are TRBV29-1 and TRBJ1-5; 7 bases fit TRBD1. With V trimmed by 4 bases and J by 6 bases, 6 bases remained unmatched. The CDR3 is 13 amino acids. CDR1 is SQVTM, CDR2 ANQGSEA, per germline.

This clone has just one count. The V gene is TRBV30, the J gene TRBJ2-7, with no clear D. V lost 3 bases to trimming and J lost 6 bases, with 9 bases between them. The CDR3 is made up of 11 amino acids. Germline lookup yields CDR1 GTSNPN and CDR2 SVGIG (reference sequence). The CDR3 region has the DNA TGTGCCTGGAGCGTATTCCCCGAGCAGTACTTC. It is translated as CAWSVFPEQYF.

The V and J genes are TRBV5-4 and TRBJ2-7; D is perhaps TRBD1 (6 bases). The germline V gene encodes CDR1 SGHNT and CDR2 YYREEE (reference sequence). The CDR3 sequence is 14 residues long. The V end was cut by 4 bases, the J end by 6 bases, with 17 bases between. CDR3 DNA: TGTGCCAGCAGCCACCGGGACATCCTATCCGAGCAGTACTTC. Protein sequence: CASSHRDILSEQYF.

CDR3 nucleotide sequence: TGTGCCAGCAGCCCGAGCTCCTACGAGCAGTACTTC. Translating it yields CASSPSSYEQYF. The gene calls are TRBV7-8 and TRBJ2-7; no definite D call. Germline lookup yields CDR1 SGHVS and CDR2 FQNEAQ. V was trimmed by 5 bases and J by 0 bases, leaving 5 bases between them. This CDR3 has 12 residues.

The rearrangement joins TRBV29-1 to TRBJ1-1; TRBD1 might be the D (5 bases). The CDR3 spans 16 residues. Germline CDR1 reads SQVTM; CDR2 reads ANQGSEA. The V end was cut by 4 bases, the J end by 3 bases, with 21 bases between. DNA of the CDR3: TGCAGCGTTGGTTCCAAGGGGTTAAGATACGACACTGAAGCTTTCTTT. Translated, it gives CSVGSKGLRYDTEAFF. The full variable domain, in which reference TRBV29-1 and TRBJ1-1 provide the parts outside the CDR3, is SAVISQKPSRDICQRGTSLTIQCQVDSQVTMMFWYRQQPGQSLTLIATANQGSEATYESGFVIDKFPISRPNLTFSTLTVSNMSPEDSSIYLCSVGSKGLRYDTEAFFGQGTRLTVV.

In DNA form, the CDR3 reads TGTGCCAGCAGTGAAATTAACCAGCAGTACTTC. The encoded protein is CASSEINQQYF. The genes are TRBV2 and TRBJ2-7; D not certain. Trimming took off 2 bases at V and 8 bases at J, with 7 bases between the two ends. The germline V gene has CDR1 SNHLY and CDR2 FYNNEI. The CDR3 loop spans 11 amino acids.

The V call is TRBV7-3, the J call TRBJ1-1; no definite D call. Germline CDR1 reads SGHTA; CDR2 reads FQGTGA. V lost 1 base to trimming and J lost 1 base, with 16 bases between them. The CDR3 runs 17 residues. CDR3 residues: CASSLNYKGSQNTEAFF. For the CDR3, the DNA is TGTGCCAGCAGCTTAAACTATAAGGGCAGTCAGAACACTGAAGCTTTCTTT.

CDR3 nucleotide sequence: TGTGCCAGCAGCTTGTATATAAGGATAGATTCACCCCTCCACTTT. It encodes CASSLYIRIDSPLHF. V gene TRBV5-5 combines with J gene TRBJ1-6; D is uncertain. The CDR3 consists of 15 residues. Germline V lookup: CDR1 SGHKS, CDR2 YYEKEE (reference sequence). Trimming took off 1 base at V and 8 bases at J, with 13 bases between the two ends.

This chain joins TRBV30 and TRBJ2-7, with 7 bases matching TRBD2. V lost 5 bases to trimming and J lost 4 bases; unmatched junction nucleotides: 11. The CDR3 has 14 amino acids. Germline CDR1 and CDR2: GTSNPN and SVGIG (reference sequence). CDR3 loop: CAWDQLASSYEQYF. CDR3 nucleotide sequence: TGTGCCTGGGACCAACTAGCGTCAAGTTACGAGCAGTACTTC.